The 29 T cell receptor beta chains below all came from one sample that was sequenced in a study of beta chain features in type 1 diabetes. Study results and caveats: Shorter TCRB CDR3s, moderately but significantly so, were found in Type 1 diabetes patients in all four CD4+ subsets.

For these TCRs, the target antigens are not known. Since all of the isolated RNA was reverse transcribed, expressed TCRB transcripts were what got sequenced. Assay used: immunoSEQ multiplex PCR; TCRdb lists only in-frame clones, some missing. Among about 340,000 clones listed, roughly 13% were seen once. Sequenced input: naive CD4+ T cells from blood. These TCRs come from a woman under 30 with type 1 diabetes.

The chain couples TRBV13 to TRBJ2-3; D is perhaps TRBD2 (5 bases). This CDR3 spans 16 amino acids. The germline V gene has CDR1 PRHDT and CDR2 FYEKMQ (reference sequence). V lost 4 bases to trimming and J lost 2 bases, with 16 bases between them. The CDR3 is CASSWEWSDITDTQYF. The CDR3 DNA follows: TGTGCCAGCAGCTGGGAGTGGTCGGATATCACAGATACGCAGTATTTT.

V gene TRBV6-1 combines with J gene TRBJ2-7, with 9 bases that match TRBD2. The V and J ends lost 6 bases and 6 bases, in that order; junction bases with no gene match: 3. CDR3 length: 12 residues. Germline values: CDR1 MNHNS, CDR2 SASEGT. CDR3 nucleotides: TGTGCCAGCAGATTAGCGGGAGCCGAGCAGTACGTC. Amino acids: CASRLAGAEQYV.

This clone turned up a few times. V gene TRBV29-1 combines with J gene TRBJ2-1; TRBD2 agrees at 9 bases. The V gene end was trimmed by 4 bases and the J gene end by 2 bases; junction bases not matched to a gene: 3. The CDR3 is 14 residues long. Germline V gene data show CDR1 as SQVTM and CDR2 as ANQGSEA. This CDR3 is CSVGAGGAYNEQFF. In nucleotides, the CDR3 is TGCAGCGTTGGGGCGGGAGGGGCCTACAATGAGCAGTTCTTC.

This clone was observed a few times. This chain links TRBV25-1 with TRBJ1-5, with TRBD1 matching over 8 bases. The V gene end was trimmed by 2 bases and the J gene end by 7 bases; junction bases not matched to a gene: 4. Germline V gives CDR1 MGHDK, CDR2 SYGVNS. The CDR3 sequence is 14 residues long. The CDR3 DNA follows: TGTGCCAGCAGTGAAGCAGGGGGCTGGCAGCCCCAGCATTTT. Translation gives CASSEAGGWQPQHF. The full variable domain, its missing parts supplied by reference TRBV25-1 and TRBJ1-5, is EADIYQTPRYLVIGTGKKITLECSQTMGHDKMYWYQQDPGMELHLIHYSYGVNSTEKGDLSSESTVSRIRTEHFPLTLESARPSHTSQYLCASSEAGGWQPQHFGDGTRLSIL.

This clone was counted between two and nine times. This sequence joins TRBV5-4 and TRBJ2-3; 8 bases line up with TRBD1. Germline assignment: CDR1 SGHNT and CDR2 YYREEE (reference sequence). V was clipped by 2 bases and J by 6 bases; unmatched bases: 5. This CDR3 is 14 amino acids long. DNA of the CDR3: TGTGCCAGCAGCTTCGACAGGGGAAGTGATACGCAGTATTTT. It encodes CASSFDRGSDTQYF.

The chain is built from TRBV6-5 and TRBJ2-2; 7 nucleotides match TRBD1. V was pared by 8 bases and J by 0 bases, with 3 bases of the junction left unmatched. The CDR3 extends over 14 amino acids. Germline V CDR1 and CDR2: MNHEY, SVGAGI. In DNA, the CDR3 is TGTGCCAGCTCAGACAGGGCGAACACCGGGGAGCTGTTTTTT. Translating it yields CASSDRANTGELFF.

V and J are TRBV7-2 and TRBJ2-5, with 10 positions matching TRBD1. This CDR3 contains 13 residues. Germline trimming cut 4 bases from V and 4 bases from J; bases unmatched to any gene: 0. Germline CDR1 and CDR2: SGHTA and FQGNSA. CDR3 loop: CASSWTGGETQYF. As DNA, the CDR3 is TGTGCCAGCAGCTGGACAGGGGGAGAGACCCAGTACTTC.

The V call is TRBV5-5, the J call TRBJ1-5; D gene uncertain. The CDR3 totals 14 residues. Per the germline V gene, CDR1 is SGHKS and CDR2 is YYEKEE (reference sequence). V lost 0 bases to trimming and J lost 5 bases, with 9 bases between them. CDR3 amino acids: CASSLVPLDQPQHF. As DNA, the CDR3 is TGTGCCAGCAGCTTGGTGCCATTAGATCAGCCCCAGCATTTT.

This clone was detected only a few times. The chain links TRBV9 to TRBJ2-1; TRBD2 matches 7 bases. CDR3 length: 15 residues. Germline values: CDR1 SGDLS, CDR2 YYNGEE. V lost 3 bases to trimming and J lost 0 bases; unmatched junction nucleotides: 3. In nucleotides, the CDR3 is TGTGCCAGCAGCGAATGGGGGGGCTCCTACAATGAGCAGTTCTTC. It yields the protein CASSEWGGSYNEQFF.

The CDR3 loop reads CAWSGQALTEAFF. The CDR3 coding sequence is TGTGCCTGGAGTGGCCAGGCCCTCACTGAAGCTTTCTTT. V usage is TRBV30 and J usage is TRBJ1-1, with no clear D. Germline values: CDR1 GTSNPN, CDR2 SVGIG (reference sequence). Trimming took off 1 base at V and 4 bases at J, with 10 bases between the two ends. The CDR3 is 13 amino acids. The full variable domain, completed using reference TRBV30 and TRBJ1-1, is SQTIHQWPATLVQPVGSPLSLECTVEGTSNPNLYWYRQAAGRGLQLLFYSVGIGQISSEVPQNLSASRPQDRQFILSSKKLLLSDSGFYLCAWSGQALTEAFFGQGTRLTVV.

CDR3 sequence: CASSPTGTGGNQPQHF. The CDR3 DNA reads TGCGCCAGCAGCCCAACCGGGACAGGGGGCAATCAGCCCCAGCATTTT. The gene calls are TRBV5-1 and TRBJ1-5; 10 bases fit TRBD1. The length of the CDR3 is 16 residues. V gave up 4 bases and J gave up 2 bases; unmatched junction bases: 6. Germline loops: CDR1 SGHRS, CDR2 YFSETQ.

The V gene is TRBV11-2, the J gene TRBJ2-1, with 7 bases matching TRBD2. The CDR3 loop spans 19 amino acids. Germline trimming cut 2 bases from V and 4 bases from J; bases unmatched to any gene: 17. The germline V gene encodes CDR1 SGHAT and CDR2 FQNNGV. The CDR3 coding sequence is TGTGCCAGCAGCTTACTTTCTAGCGGAACCGAAAAAAGATACAATGAGCAGTTCTTC. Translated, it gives CASSLLSSGTEKRYNEQFF. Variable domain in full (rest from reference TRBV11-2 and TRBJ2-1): EAGVAQSPRYKIIEKRQSVAFWCNPISGHATLYWYQQILGQGPKLLIQFQNNGVVDDSQLPKDRFSAERLKGVDSTLKIQPAKLEDSAVYLCASSLLSSGTEKRYNEQFFGPGTRLTVL.

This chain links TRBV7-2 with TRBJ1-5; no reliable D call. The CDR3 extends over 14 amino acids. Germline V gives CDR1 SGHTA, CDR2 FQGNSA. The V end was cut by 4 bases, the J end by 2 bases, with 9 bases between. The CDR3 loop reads CASSYREGNQPQHF. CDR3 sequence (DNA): TGTGCCAGCAGCTACCGGGAGGGCAATCAGCCCCAGCATTTT. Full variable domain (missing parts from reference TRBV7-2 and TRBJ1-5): GAGVSQSPSNKVTEKGKDVELRCDPISGHTALYWYRQSLGQGLEFLIYFQGNSAPDKSGLPSDRFSAERTGGSVSTLTIQRTQQEDSAVYLCASSYREGNQPQHFGDGTRLSIL.

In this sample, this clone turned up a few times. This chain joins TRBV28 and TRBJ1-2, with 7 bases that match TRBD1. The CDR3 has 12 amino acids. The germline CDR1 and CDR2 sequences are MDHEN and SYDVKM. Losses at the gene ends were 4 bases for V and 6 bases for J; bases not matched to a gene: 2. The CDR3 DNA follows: TGTGCCAGCAGTTCCGGGACAGATGGCTACACCTTC. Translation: CASSSGTDGYTF.

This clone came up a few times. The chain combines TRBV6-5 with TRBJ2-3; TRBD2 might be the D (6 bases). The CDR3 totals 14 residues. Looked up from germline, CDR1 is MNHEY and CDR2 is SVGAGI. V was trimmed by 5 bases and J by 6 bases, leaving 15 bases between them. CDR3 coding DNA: TGTGCCAGCAGTGCCGGAGGGCCTCTGGATACGCAGTATTTT. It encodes CASSAGGPLDTQYF.

CDR3 sequence (DNA): TGCGCCAGCAGCTTGATGACAGGCGGTAGTTTGAATGAGCAGTTCTTC. Translated, it gives CASSLMTGGSLNEQFF. V gene TRBV5-1 combines with J gene TRBJ2-1, with D possibly matching TRBD1 (6 bases). Between the trimmed V and J ends, which lost 1 base and 7 bases, there was a span of 18 bases. Germline CDR1 SGHRS, CDR2 YFSETQ. The CDR3 length is 16 residues.

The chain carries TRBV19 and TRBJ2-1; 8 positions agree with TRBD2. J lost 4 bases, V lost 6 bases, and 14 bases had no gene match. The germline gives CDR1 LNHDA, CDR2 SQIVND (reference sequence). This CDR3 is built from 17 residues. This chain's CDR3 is CASRNYVGGGIYNEQFF. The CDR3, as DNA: TGTGCCAGTAGAAATTATGTAGGCGGGGGGATTTACAATGAGCAGTTCTTC.

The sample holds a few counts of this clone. In DNA form, the CDR3 reads TGTGCCAGCAGCGTGGACTCGCGGGTAACCGGGGAGCTGTTTTTT. It translates to CASSVDSRVTGELFF. V and J are TRBV9 and TRBJ2-2; D perhaps matches TRBD2 (5 bases). This CDR3 is 15 amino acids long. V was shortened by 2 bases and J by 5 bases, with 13 bases between the two germline ends. CDR1 and CDR2 (germline): SGDLS, YYNGEE. Looking up the rest from reference TRBV9 and TRBJ2-2 gives the full variable domain: DSGVTQTPKHLITATGQRVTLRCSPRSGDLSVYWYQQSLDQGLQFLIQYYNGEERAKGNILERFSAQQFPDLHSELNLSSLELGDSALYFCASSVDSRVTGELFFGEGSRLTVL.

The CDR3 nucleotides read TGTGCCAGCAGCCCAGAGGGGGCTTCGAAGACCCAGTACTTC. As protein: CASSPEGASKTQYF. The chain uses TRBV7-2 and TRBJ2-5; 7 bases match TRBD1. Germline V gene lookup returns CDR1 SGHTA and CDR2 FQGNSA. Trimming took 5 bases from V and 6 from J; bases not matched to a gene: 9. There are 14 residues in the CDR3.

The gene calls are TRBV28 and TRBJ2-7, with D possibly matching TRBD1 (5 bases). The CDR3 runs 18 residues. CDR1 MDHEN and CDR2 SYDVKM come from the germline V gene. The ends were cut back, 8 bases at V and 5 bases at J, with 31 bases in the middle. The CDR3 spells CASSPGQGSGASVDEQYV. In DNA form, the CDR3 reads TGTGCCAGCTCCCCAGGGCAGGGTTCGGGTGCCTCCGTGGACGAGCAGTACGTC.

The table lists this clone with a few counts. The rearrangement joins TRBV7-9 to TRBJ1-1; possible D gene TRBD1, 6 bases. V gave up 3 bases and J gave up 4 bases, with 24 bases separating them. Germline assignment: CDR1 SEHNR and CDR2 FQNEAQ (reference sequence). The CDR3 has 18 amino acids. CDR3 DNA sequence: TGTGCCAGCAGCTTTTGGCTATGGACAGCTTCTCTGGGCACTGAAGCTTTCTTT. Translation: CASSFWLWTASLGTEAFF.

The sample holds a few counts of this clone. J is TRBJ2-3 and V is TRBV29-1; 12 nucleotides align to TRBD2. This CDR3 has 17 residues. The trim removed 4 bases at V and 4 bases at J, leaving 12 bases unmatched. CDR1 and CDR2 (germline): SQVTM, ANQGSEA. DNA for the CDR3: TGCAGCGTTGGTGGCTCGACTAGCGGGAGTATCGCAGATACGCAGTATTTT. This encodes CSVGGSTSGSIADTQYF.

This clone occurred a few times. The CDR3 nucleotides read TGTGCCAGCAGCCTGGGACTAGCGGGGGCCTACGAGCAGTACGTC. Translation: CASSLGLAGAYEQYV. This chain joins TRBV5-5 and TRBJ2-7; 14 nucleotides align to TRBD2. V trimming: 4 bases; J trimming: 2 bases; junction bases outside the gene matches: 2. Germline CDR1 SGHKS, CDR2 YYEKEE (reference sequence). The CDR3 has 15 amino acids.

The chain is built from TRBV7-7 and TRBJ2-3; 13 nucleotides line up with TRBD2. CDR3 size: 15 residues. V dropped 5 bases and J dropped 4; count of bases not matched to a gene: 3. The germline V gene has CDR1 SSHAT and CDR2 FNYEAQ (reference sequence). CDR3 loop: CASSPGLAGADTQYF. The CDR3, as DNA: TGTGCCAGCAGCCCCGGACTAGCGGGGGCAGATACGCAGTATTTT. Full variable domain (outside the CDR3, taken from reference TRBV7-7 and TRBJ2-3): GAGVSQSPRYKVTKRGQDVTLRCDPISSHATLYWYQQALGQGPEFLTYFNYEAQPDKSGLPSDRFSAERPEGSISTLTIQRTEQRDSAMYRCASSPGLAGADTQYFGPGTRLTVL.

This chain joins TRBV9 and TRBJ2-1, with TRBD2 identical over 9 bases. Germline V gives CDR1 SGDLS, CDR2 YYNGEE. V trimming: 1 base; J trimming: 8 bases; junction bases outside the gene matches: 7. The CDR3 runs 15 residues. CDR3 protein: CASSVFLREGDEQFF. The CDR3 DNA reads TGTGCCAGCAGCGTATTCTTGCGGGAGGGGGATGAGCAGTTCTTC.

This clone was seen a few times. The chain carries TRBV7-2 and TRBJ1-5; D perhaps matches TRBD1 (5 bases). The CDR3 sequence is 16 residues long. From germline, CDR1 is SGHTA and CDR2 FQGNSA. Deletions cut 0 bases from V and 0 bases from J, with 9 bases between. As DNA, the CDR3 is TGTGCCAGCAGCTTAGCGGGCAGGGCTAGCAATCAGCCCCAGCATTTT. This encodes CASSLAGRASNQPQHF.

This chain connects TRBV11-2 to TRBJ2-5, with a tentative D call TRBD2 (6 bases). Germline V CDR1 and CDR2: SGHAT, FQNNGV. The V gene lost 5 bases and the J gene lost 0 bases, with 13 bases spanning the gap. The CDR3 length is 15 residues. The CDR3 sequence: CASSPGLAHQETQYF. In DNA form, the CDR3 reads TGTGCCAGCAGCCCGGGGCTAGCGCACCAAGAGACCCAGTACTTC. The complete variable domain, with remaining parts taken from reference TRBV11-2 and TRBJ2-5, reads EAGVAQSPRYKIIEKRQSVAFWCNPISGHATLYWYQQILGQGPKLLIQFQNNGVVDDSQLPKDRFSAERLKGVDSTLKIQPAKLEDSAVYLCASSPGLAHQETQYFGPGTRLLVL.

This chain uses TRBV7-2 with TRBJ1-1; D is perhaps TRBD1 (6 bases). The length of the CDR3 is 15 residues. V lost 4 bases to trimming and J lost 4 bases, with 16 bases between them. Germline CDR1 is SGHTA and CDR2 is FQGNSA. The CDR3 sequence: CASSSKPGVRTEAFF. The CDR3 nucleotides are TGTGCCAGCAGCTCGAAGCCAGGGGTTCGCACTGAAGCTTTCTTT.

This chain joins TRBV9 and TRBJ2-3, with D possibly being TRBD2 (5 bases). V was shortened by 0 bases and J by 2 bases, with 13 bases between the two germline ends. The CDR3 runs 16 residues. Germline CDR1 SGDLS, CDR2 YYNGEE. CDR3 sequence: CASSVGVGKHTDTQYF. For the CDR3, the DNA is TGTGCCAGCAGCGTAGGAGTCGGGAAGCACACAGATACGCAGTATTTT. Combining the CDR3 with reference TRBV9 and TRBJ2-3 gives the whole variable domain DSGVTQTPKHLITATGQRVTLRCSPRSGDLSVYWYQQSLDQGLQFLIQYYNGEERAKGNILERFSAQQFPDLHSELNLSSLELGDSALYFCASSVGVGKHTDTQYFGPGTRLTVL.